What follows describes a single T cell receptor beta chain. The sample belongs to a study of cytomegalovirus exposure and HLA in healthy donors. Assay used: immunoSEQ multiplex PCR; TCRdb lists only in-frame clones, some missing. Of over 85,000 clones in the sample, approximately 95% were seen once. The CDR3 runs 15 residues. The V segment lost 4 bases and the J segment 3 bases; nucleotides outside the gene matches: 5. Germline CDR1 reads SGHTA; CDR2 reads FQGNSA. The rearrangement joins TRBV7-2 to TRBJ1-5; 8 positions agree with TRBD1. Specimen: PBMCs. This receptor was taken from a young woman in good health and CMV-seropositive. CDR3: CASSSLGQDNQPQHF. The CDR3 bases are TGTGCCAGCAGCTCATTGGGACAGGACAATCAGCCCCAGCATTTT.